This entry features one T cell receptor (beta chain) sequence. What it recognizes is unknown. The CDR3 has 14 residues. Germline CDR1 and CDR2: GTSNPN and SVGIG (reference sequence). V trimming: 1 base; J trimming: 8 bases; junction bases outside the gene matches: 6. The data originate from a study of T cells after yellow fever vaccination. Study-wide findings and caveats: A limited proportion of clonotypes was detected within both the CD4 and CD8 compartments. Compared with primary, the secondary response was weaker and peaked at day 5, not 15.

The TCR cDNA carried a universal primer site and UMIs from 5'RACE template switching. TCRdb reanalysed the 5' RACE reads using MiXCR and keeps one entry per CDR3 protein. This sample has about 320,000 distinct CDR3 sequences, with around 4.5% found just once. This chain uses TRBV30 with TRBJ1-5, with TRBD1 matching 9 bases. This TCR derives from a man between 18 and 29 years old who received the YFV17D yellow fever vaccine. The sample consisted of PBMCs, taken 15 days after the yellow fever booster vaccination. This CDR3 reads CAWSGQGDAEPQHF. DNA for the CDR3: TGTGCCTGGAGTGGACAGGGGGACGCGGAGCCCCAGCATTTT.